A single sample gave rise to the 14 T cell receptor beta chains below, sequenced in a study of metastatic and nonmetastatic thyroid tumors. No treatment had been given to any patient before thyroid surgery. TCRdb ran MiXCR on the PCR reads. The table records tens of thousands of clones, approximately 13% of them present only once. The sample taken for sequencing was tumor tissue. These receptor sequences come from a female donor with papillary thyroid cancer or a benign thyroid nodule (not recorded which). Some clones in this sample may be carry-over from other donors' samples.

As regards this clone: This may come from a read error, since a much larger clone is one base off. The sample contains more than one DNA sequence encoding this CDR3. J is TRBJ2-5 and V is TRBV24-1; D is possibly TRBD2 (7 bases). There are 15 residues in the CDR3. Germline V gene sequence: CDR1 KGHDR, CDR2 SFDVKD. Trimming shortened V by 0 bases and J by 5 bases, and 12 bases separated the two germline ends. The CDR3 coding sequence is TGTGCCACCAGTGATTTGGGGGGAGGGGGTGAGACCCAGTACTTC. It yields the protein CATSDLGGGGETQYF.

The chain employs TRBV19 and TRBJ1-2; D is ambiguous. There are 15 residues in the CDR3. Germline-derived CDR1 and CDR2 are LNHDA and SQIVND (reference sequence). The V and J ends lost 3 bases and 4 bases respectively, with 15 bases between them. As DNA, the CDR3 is TGTGCCAGTAGTATCCCGGATAGACAATCCTATGGCTACACCTTC. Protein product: CASSIPDRQSYGYTF.

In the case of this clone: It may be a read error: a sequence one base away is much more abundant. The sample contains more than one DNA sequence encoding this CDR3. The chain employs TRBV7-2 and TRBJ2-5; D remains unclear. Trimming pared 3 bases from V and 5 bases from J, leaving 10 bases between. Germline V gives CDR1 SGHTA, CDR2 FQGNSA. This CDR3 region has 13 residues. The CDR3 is CASSLSMQETQYF. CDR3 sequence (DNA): TGTGCCAGCAGCTTGTCGATGCAGGAGACCCAGTACTTC. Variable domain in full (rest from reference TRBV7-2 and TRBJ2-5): GAGVSQSPSNKVTEKGKDVELRCDPISGHTALYWYRQSLGQGLEFLIYFQGNSAPDKSGLPSDRFSAERTGGSVSTLTIQRTQQEDSAVYLCASSLSMQETQYFGPGTRLLVL.

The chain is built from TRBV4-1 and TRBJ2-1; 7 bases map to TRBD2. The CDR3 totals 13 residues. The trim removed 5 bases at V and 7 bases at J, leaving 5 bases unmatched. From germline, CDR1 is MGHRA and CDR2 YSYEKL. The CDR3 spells CASSTGEGNEQFF. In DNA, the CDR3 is TGCGCCAGCAGCACTGGGGAGGGGAATGAGCAGTTCTTC.

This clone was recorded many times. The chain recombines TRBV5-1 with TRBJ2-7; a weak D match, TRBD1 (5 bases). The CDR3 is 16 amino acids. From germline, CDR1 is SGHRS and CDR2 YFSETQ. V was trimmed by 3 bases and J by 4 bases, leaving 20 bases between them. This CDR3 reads CASSYPLDSKPYEQYF. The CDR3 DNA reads TGCGCCAGCAGCTACCCCCTAGACAGCAAACCATACGAGCAGTACTTC.

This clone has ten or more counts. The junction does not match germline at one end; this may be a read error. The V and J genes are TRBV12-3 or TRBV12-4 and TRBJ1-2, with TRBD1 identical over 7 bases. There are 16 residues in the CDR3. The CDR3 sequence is CAGSLARSGGGYGYTF. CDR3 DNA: TGTGCCGGCAGTTTAGCACGGTCAGGGGGGGGCTATGGCTACACCTTC.

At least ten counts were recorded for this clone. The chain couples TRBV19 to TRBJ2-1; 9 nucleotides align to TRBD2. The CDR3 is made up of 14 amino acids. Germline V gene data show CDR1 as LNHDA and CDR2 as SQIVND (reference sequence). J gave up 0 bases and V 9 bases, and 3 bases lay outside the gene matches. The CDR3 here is CASRSGSSYNEQFF. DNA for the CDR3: TGTGCCAGCCGTAGCGGGAGCTCCTACAATGAGCAGTTCTTC.

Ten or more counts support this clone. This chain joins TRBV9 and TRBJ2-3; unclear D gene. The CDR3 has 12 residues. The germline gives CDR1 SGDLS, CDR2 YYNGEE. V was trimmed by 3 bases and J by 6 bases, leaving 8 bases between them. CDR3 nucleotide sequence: TGTGCCAGCAGCGCTACCCACGATACGCAGTATTTT. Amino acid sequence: CASSATHDTQYF.

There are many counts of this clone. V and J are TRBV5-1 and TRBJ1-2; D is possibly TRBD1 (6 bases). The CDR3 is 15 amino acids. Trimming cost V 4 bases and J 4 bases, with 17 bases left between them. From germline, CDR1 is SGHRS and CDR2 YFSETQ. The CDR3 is CASSDGGGGSYGYTF. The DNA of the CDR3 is TGCGCCAGCAGCGACGGGGGCGGGGGCAGCTATGGCTACACCTTC.

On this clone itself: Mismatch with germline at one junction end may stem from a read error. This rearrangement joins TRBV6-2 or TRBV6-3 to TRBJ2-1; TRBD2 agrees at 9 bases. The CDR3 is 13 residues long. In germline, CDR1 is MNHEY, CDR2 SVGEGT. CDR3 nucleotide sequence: TGTGCCAGCACTAGCGGGAATGGGGATGATCAGTTCTTC. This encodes CASTSGNGDDQFF.

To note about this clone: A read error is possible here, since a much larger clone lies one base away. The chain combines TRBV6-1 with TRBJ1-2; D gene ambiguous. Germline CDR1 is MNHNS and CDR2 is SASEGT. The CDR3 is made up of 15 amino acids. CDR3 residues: CASSPMGVSKYGYTF. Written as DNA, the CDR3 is TGTGCCAGCAGTCCTATGGGAGTCTCTAAATATGGCTACACCTTC.

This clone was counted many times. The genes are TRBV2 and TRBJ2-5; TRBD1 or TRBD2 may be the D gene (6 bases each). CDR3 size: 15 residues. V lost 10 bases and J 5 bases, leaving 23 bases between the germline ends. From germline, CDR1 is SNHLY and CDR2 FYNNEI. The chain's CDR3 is CATGAGNRVSETQYF. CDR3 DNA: TGTGCCACCGGGGCGGGGAACAGGGTATCTGAGACCCAGTACTTC. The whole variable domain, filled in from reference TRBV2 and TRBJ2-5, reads EPEVTQTPSHQVTQMGQEVILRCVPISNHLYFYWYRQILGQKVEFLVSFYNNEISEKSEIFDDQFSVERPDGSNFTLKIRSTKLEDSAMYFCATGAGNRVSETQYFGPGTRLLVL.

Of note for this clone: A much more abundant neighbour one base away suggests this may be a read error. CDR3 region: CVSSQRTGELFF. The DNA of the CDR3 is TGTGTCAGCAGCCAAAGAACCGGGGAGCTGTTTTTT. This chain links TRBV3-1 with TRBJ2-2; D is undetermined. The CDR3 is made up of 12 amino acids. CDR1 and CDR2 (germline): LGHDT, YNNKEL (reference sequence).

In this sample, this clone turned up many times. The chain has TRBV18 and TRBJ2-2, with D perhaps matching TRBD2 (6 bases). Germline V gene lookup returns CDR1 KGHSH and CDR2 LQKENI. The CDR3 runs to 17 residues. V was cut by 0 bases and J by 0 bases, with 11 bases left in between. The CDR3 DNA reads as TGTGCCAGCTCACCACCCGGGAGTCGCCCGAACACCGGGGAGCTGTTTTTT. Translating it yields CASSPPGSRPNTGELFF.